This passage covers 27 T cell receptor beta chains from one sample sequenced in a study of T cell repertoires in cytomegalovirus infection. MiXCR, run by TCRdb on the reads, gives a single entry per CDR3 protein. Seen here are almost 300,000 distinct CDR3 sequences, 9.6% observed once, and the top ten hold approximately 2.4%. Sequenced material: PBMCs. The source is a human donor in good health (CMV status not recorded). Some clones in this sample may be carry-over from other donors' samples.

In this sample, this clonotype turned up a few times. The genes are TRBV6-1 and TRBJ1-5, with a tentative D call TRBD1 (5 bases). With 2 bases removed from V and 2 bases from J, the gap between germline ends came to 7 bases. This CDR3 is 14 amino acids long. CDR1 is MNHNS and CDR2 is SASEGT in the germline V gene. The CDR3 is CASSEIRGNQPQHF. The CDR3, as DNA: TGTGCCAGCAGTGAAATCAGGGGCAATCAGCCCCAGCATTTT.

The chain links TRBV20-1 to TRBJ1-1; 11 bases line up with TRBD1. V gave up 4 bases and J gave up 0 bases; unmatched junction bases: 13. Germline loops: CDR1 DFQATT, CDR2 SNEGSKA (reference sequence). The CDR3 has 18 amino acids. CDR3 nucleotides: TGCAGTGCTACCCAAGGACAGGGGGCGCTTTGGGTGAACACTGAAGCTTTCTTT. Translating gives CSATQGQGALWVNTEAFF.

This clonotype showed up many times. The rearrangement joins TRBV28 to TRBJ2-7, with 9 bases that match TRBD1. J was trimmed by 6 bases and V by 4 bases; bases with no gene match: 13. In germline, CDR1 is MDHEN, CDR2 SYDVKM. The CDR3 is made up of 16 amino acids. The CDR3 DNA follows: TGTGCCAGCAGTTCCTCCGGGACAGGGAAGTGGGGCGAGCAGTACGTC. Residues: CASSSSGTGKWGEQYV.

V and J are TRBV20-1 and TRBJ1-4; 7 bases line up with TRBD1. The CDR3 consists of 14 residues. Germline assignment: CDR1 DFQATT and CDR2 SNEGSKA (reference sequence). J was trimmed by 9 bases and V by 4 bases; bases with no gene match: 11. The CDR3 sequence is CSATDTGDAKKLFF. As DNA, the CDR3 is TGCAGTGCTACAGACACAGGGGATGCTAAAAAACTGTTTTTT.

This clonotype was counted at least ten times. V and J are TRBV6-2 or TRBV6-3 and TRBJ2-7; D tentatively fits TRBD1 or TRBD2 (6 bases each). The V gene's germline CDR1 is MNHEY and CDR2 SVGEGT. The CDR3 contains 14 residues. Trimming shortened V by 2 bases and J by 6 bases, and 14 bases separated the two germline ends. CDR3 residues: CASSYGTGGSEQYV. The CDR3 coding sequence is TGTGCCAGCAGTTACGGGACCGGGGGCTCCGAGCAGTACGTC.

V usage is TRBV20-1 and J usage is TRBJ1-4, with 8 bases matching TRBD1. Germline V gives CDR1 DFQATT, CDR2 SNEGSKA (reference sequence). This CDR3 contains 13 residues. Trimming cost V 6 bases and J 6 bases; bases outside gene matches: 6. CDR3 loop: CSATDRGYEKLFF. The DNA for the CDR3 is TGCAGTGCCACTGACAGGGGCTATGAAAAACTGTTTTTT.

Details on this clonotype: Being one base from a much bigger clone, this may be a read error. This chain uses TRBV9 with TRBJ2-1; 9 positions agree with TRBD2. V shed 7 bases, J shed 8 bases, and the junction held 13 bases outside the gene matches. CDR3 size: 15 residues. The germline CDR1 and CDR2 sequences are SGDLS and YYNGEE. CDR3 sequence reads: CASRGSAGGGDEQFF. CDR3 DNA sequence: TGTGCCAGCCGCGGCTCAGCGGGGGGAGGGGATGAGCAGTTCTTC.

This clonotype was seen ten or more times. The gene calls are TRBV3-1 and TRBJ1-6; D unresolved. The CDR3 loop spans 14 amino acids. Germline V gene sequence: CDR1 LGHDT, CDR2 YNNKEL (reference sequence). V was trimmed by 1 base and J by 8 bases, leaving 9 bases between them. The CDR3 DNA sequence: TGTGCCAGCAGCCAAGTTGGTCCGGATTCACCCCTCCACTTT. Protein: CASSQVGPDSPLHF.

There are many counts of this clonotype. The rearrangement uses TRBV11-1 and TRBJ1-1; 10 bases are a match to TRBD1. This CDR3 comprises 18 residues. CDR1 is SGHAT, CDR2 FQDESV, per germline (reference sequence). Trimming cost V 5 bases and J 0 bases; bases outside gene matches: 12. DNA of the CDR3: TGTGCCAGCAGCGACCTCCGGGACAGGGGCCGGATGAACACTGAAGCTTTCTTT. It translates to CASSDLRDRGRMNTEAFF.

At least ten counts were recorded for this clonotype. Here the CDR3 reads CASSVTESRGTEAFF. CDR3 sequence (DNA): TGTGCCAGCAGCGTAACAGAATCCAGGGGAACGGAAGCTTTCTTT. The chain has TRBV9 and TRBJ1-1, with D possibly being TRBD1 (6 bases). V was cut by 1 base and J by 8 bases, with 18 bases left in between. Germline V CDR1 and CDR2: SGDLS, YYNGEE. The CDR3 length is 15 residues.

The rearrangement uses TRBV29-1 and TRBJ2-2, with 7 bases matching TRBD1. CDR1 is SQVTM and CDR2 is ANQGSEA in the germline V gene. V was clipped by 1 base and J by 6 bases; unmatched bases: 2. The CDR3 spans 13 residues. CDR3 nucleotide sequence: TGCAGCGTTGAAGGGACAGGATCCGGGGAGCTGTTTTTT. Translating it yields CSVEGTGSGELFF.

This clonotype was detected ten times or more. The rearrangement joins TRBV4-3 to TRBJ2-2; TRBD2 matches at 8 bases. With V trimmed by 1 base and J by 6 bases, 4 bases remained unmatched. The germline V gene has CDR1 LGHNA and CDR2 YSLEER. The CDR3 sequence is 15 residues long. The CDR3 DNA sequence: TGCGCCAGCAGCCAAGTCGGGGGGGCTCCCGGGGAGCTGTTTTTT. Protein product: CASSQVGGAPGELFF.

The J gene is TRBJ2-7, the V gene TRBV29-1; TRBD2 is a possible D gene (5 bases). The CDR3 length is 15 residues. Germline V gene sequence: CDR1 SQVTM, CDR2 ANQGSEA. Trimming left V 0 bases short and J 6 bases short, with 18 bases between. The CDR3 sequence is CSVEDGGYMPSEQYF. The CDR3 DNA is TGCAGCGTTGAAGACGGCGGGTATATGCCATCCGAGCAGTACTTC.

This clonotype has ten or more counts. This sequence joins TRBV7-2 and TRBJ1-1, with 10 positions matching TRBD1. The CDR3 runs to 17 residues. The germline V gene encodes CDR1 SGHTA and CDR2 FQGNSA. V trimming: 1 base; J trimming: 5 bases; junction bases outside the gene matches: 10. The CDR3 reads CASSLDPRDRGDTEAFF. CDR3 nucleotide sequence: TGTGCCAGCAGCTTAGACCCCCGGGACAGGGGAGATACTGAAGCTTTCTTT.

V gene TRBV2 combines with J gene TRBJ2-1; 9 positions agree with TRBD2. This CDR3 is 17 amino acids long. Trimming at V came to 5 bases and at J to 4 bases, leaving 12 bases not matched to a gene. Germline V CDR1 and CDR2: SNHLY, FYNNEI. As DNA, the CDR3 is TGTGCCAGCAGTCCCCGGGGTAGCGGGGGTAGGTACAATGAGCAGTTCTTC. This codes for CASSPRGSGGRYNEQFF. Based on the CDR3 plus reference TRBV2 and TRBJ2-1, the full variable domain is EPEVTQTPSHQVTQMGQEVILRCVPISNHLYFYWYRQILGQKVEFLVSFYNNEISEKSEIFDDQFSVERPDGSNFTLKIRSTKLEDSAMYFCASSPRGSGGRYNEQFFGPGTRLTVL.

At least ten counts were recorded for this clonotype. The chain links TRBV7-2 to TRBJ1-3; a possible D gene is TRBD1 (6 bases). The germline V and J ends were trimmed by 2 bases and 3 bases, with 8 bases remaining between them. The CDR3 has 14 residues. Germline lookup yields CDR1 SGHTA and CDR2 FQGNSA. This CDR3 is CASSLIQGGNTIYF. CDR3 in DNA: TGTGCCAGCAGCTTAATACAGGGTGGAAACACCATATATTTT.

This clonotype was observed many times. The chain has TRBV27 and TRBJ1-3, with unresolved D. V lost 2 bases, J lost 4 bases, and 15 bases lay in between. The CDR3 extends over 16 amino acids. Looked up from germline, CDR1 is MNHEY and CDR2 is SMNVEV (reference sequence). CDR3 residues: CASSLKPQPAGNTIYF. The CDR3 coding sequence is TGTGCCAGCAGTTTAAAACCACAGCCTGCGGGAAACACCATATATTTT.

This clonotype was seen ten or more times. This rearrangement joins TRBV6-5 to TRBJ2-5; maybe TRBD2 (6 bases). This CDR3 has 13 amino acids. Germline CDR1 is MNHEY and CDR2 is SVGAGI. Trimming cost V 2 bases and J 2 bases, with 6 bases left between them. The CDR3 sequence: CASSYGGQETQYF. The CDR3 nucleotides read TGTGCCAGCAGTTACGGGGGGCAAGAGACCCAGTACTTC.

This clonotype was picked up a small number of times. DNA of the CDR3: TGTGCCAGCAGTCGATTAGCGACAGATACGCAGTATTTT. Its translation is CASSRLATDTQYF. This chain joins TRBV28 and TRBJ2-3; tentative D call: TRBD2 (5 bases). CDR3 length: 13 amino acids. The germline CDR1 and CDR2 sequences are MDHEN and SYDVKM. V was cut by 5 bases and J by 3 bases, with 9 bases left in between.

This clonotype was recorded many times. The chain recombines TRBV7-2 with TRBJ2-1; 9 bases match TRBD2. Germline CDR1 is SGHTA and CDR2 is FQGNSA. The V segment lost 0 bases and the J segment 6 bases; nucleotides outside the gene matches: 3. The CDR3 covers 15 residues. The CDR3 loop is CASSLAVLAGNEQFF. CDR3 sequence (DNA): TGTGCCAGCAGCTTAGCTGTACTAGCGGGCAATGAGCAGTTCTTC.

This clonotype was detected a few times. Sequence at one end of the junction differs from germline and may be a read error. The rearrangement uses TRBV5-3 and TRBJ2-1; a possible D gene is TRBD1 (5 bases). TRBV5-3 is designated an ORF whose function remains uncertain. The CDR3 covers 12 residues. CDR3 DNA sequence: TGTGCCAGCAGCTGGTCAGGGAATGAGCAGTTCTTC. It codes for CASSWSGNEQFF.

This clonotype was counted many times. CDR3 nucleotide sequence: TGTGCCAGCAGTTTACCGGGGAGGAACGAAGCTTTCTTT. This gives the protein CASSLPGRNEAFF. The chain joins TRBV28 to TRBJ1-1; D is ambiguous. There are 13 residues in the CDR3. V was trimmed by 2 bases and J by 8 bases, leaving 12 bases between them. CDR1 and CDR2 (germline): MDHEN, SYDVKM.

In its sample, this clonotype was seen many times. The rearrangement joins TRBV7-2 to TRBJ2-2; TRBD2 matches 11 bases. This CDR3 is built from 16 residues. Germline CDR1 and CDR2: SGHTA and FQGNSA. Germline trimming cut 6 bases from V and 7 bases from J; bases unmatched to any gene: 10. This CDR3 reads CASSPLAGGPIGELFF. CDR3 in DNA: TGTGCCAGCAGTCCATTAGCGGGGGGGCCAATCGGGGAGCTGTTTTTT. Full variable domain (rest looked up from reference TRBV7-2 and TRBJ2-2): GAGVSQSPSNKVTEKGKDVELRCDPISGHTALYWYRQSLGQGLEFLIYFQGNSAPDKSGLPSDRFSAERTGGSVSTLTIQRTQQEDSAVYLCASSPLAGGPIGELFFGEGSRLTVL.

In nucleotides, the CDR3 is TGTGCCAGCAGCTTGAAAGGGACAGGGTACTCCGGGGAGCTGTTTTTT. Translated: CASSLKGTGYSGELFF. The gene calls are TRBV5-5 and TRBJ2-2, with 9 bases identical to TRBD1. CDR1 is SGHKS and CDR2 is YYEKEE in the germline V gene (reference sequence). V was clipped by 1 base and J by 6 bases; unmatched bases: 7. The CDR3 consists of 16 residues.

This clonotype was counted many times. This sequence joins TRBV20-1 and TRBJ2-2; TRBD1 agrees at 7 bases. Losses at the gene ends were 3 bases for V and 1 base for J; bases not matched to a gene: 5. The germline gives CDR1 DFQATT, CDR2 SNEGSKA (reference sequence). The CDR3 consists of 15 residues. This CDR3 reads CSARKGAQNTGELFF. The CDR3 DNA follows: TGCAGTGCTAGGAAGGGGGCACAGAACACCGGGGAGCTGTTTTTT.

Relative to its sample, this clonotype is medium-sized. V and J are TRBV7-2 and TRBJ1-1; D not certain. V shed 4 bases and J shed 4 bases, with 10 bases lying between them. Germline CDR1 and CDR2: SGHTA and FQGNSA. The CDR3 covers 13 residues. This CDR3 is CASSSPRSTEAFF. The CDR3 nucleotides are TGTGCCAGCAGCTCGCCCCGGAGCACTGAAGCTTTCTTT. Together with reference TRBV7-2 and TRBJ1-1, the CDR3 gives the full variable domain: GAGVSQSPSNKVTEKGKDVELRCDPISGHTALYWYRQSLGQGLEFLIYFQGNSAPDKSGLPSDRFSAERTGGSVSTLTIQRTQQEDSAVYLCASSSPRSTEAFFGQGTRLTVV.

The chain links TRBV29-1 to TRBJ1-1; D not certain. Germline values: CDR1 SQVTM, CDR2 ANQGSEA. CDR3 length: 12 amino acids. Trimming left V 6 bases short and J 1 base short, with 9 bases between. The CDR3 DNA follows: TGCAGCGTGCGGGAGGGGAACACTGAAGCTTTCTTT. It yields the protein CSVREGNTEAFF.